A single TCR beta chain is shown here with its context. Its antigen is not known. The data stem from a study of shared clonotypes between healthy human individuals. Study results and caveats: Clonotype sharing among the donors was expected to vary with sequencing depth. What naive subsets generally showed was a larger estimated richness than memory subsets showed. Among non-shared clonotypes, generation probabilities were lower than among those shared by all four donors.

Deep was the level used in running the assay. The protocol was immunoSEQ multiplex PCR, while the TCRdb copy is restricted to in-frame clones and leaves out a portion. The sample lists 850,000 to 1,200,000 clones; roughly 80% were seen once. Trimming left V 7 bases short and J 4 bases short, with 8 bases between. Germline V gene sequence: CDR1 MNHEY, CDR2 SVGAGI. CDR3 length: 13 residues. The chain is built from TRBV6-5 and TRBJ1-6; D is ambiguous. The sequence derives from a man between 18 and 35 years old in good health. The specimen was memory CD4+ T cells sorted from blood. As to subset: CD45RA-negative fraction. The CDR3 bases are TGTGCCAGCAACGGACGGTATAATTCACCCCTCCACTTT. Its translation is CASNGRYNSPLHF.